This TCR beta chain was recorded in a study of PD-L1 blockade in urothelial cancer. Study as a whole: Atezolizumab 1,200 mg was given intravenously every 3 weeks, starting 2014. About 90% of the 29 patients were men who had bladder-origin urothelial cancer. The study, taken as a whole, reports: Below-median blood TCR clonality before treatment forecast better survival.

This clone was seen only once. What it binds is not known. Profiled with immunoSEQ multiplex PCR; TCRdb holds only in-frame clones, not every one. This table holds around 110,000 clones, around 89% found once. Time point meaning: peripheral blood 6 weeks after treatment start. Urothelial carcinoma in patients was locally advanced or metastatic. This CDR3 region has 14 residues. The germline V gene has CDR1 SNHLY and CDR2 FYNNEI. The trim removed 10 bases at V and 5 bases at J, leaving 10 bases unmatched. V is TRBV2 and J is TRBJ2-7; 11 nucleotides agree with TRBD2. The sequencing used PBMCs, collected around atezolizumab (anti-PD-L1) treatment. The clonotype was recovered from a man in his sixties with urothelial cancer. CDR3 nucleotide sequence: TGTGCCATTCCTAGCGGGAGGTCGGGGAACGAGCAGTACTTC. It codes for CAIPSGRSGNEQYF.